Each of the 7 T cell receptor beta chains below was sequenced from the same sample in a study of cytomegalovirus exposure and HLA in healthy donors. This PCR relied on a set of 60 Vbeta primers and 13 Jbeta primers. Some clones are missing from TCRdb's copy, which holds only in-frame ones; the method was immunoSEQ multiplex PCR. The data contain some 130,000 clones, around 80% of them seen just once; the ten biggest clones take up under 1.2%. Sample: PBMCs. The receptors originated from a human donor in good health.

As DNA, the CDR3 is TGCGCCAGCAGCCAAGGGTTCCGGGGGTGGAGCTCCTACGAGCAGTACTTC. Translation gives CASSQGFRGWSSYEQYF. This chain joins TRBV4-1 and TRBJ2-7; TRBD2 might be the D (6 bases). Per germline, CDR1 MGHRA and CDR2 YSYEKL. This CDR3 region has 17 residues. V was pared by 1 base and J by 0 bases, with 16 bases between.

The chain recombines TRBV2 with TRBJ2-5, with TRBD1 matching 8 bases. The DNA end is a closer match to TRBJ2-7, so the J assignment may be wrong. There are 17 residues in the CDR3. Germline CDR1 is SNHLY and CDR2 is FYNNEI. The CDR3 here is CASSETLYVTGDYEQYF. CDR3 nucleotides: TGTGCCAGCAGTGAAACGCTTTACGTGACAGGGGACTACGAGCAGTACTTC.

The V call is TRBV5-1, the J call TRBJ1-6, with D possibly TRBD1 on 5 matching bases. With 4 bases removed from V and 10 bases from J, the gap between germline ends came to 18 bases. There are 15 residues in the CDR3. Germline V gives CDR1 SGHRS, CDR2 YFSETQ. The CDR3: CASSLSGEFGSPLHF. The CDR3 nucleotides read TGCGCCAGCAGCCTGTCGGGGGAATTCGGGTCACCCCTCCACTTT.

V is TRBV28 and J is TRBJ2-1, with TRBD2 matching over 8 bases. This CDR3 region has 16 residues. Germline trimming cut 4 bases from V and 10 bases from J; bases unmatched to any gene: 15. Per the germline V gene, CDR1 is MDHEN and CDR2 is SYDVKM. The CDR3 nucleotides are TGTGCCAGCAGTTCTCATGGGACTAGTGGTATCGGGGAGCAGTTCTTC. Residues: CASSSHGTSGIGEQFF.

The V call is TRBV6-5, the J call TRBJ1-2; TRBD1 aligns across 9 bases. Germline CDR1 reads MNHEY; CDR2 reads SVGAGI. With V trimmed by 3 bases and J by 1 base, 3 bases remained unmatched. The CDR3 extends over 15 amino acids. CDR3 bases: TGTGCCAGCAGTTATGGGACAGGGCTTAACTATGGCTACACCTTC. The encoded protein is CASSYGTGLNYGYTF.

V gene TRBV21-1 combines with J gene TRBJ2-1; the table's D call TRBD1 went unverified against the DNA. TRBV21-1 is a known pseudogene. This CDR3 spans 15 amino acids. The CDR3 DNA is TGTGCCAGCAGCACCCCGCCCAGGGGCGGGAATGAGCAGTTCTTC. Translation: CASSTPPRGGNEQFF.

This clone was found once. This chain joins TRBV28 and TRBJ1-5; 9 positions match TRBD1. Germline trimming cut 6 bases from V and 6 bases from J; bases unmatched to any gene: 6. Looked up from germline, CDR1 is MDHEN and CDR2 is SYDVKM. The CDR3 loop spans 14 amino acids. The DNA of the CDR3 is TGTGCCAGCAGCTGGGACAGGGAAGCTCAGCCCCAGCATTTT. Protein product: CASSWDREAQPQHF.